This T cell receptor beta chain was identified in a study of T-cell reconstitution after alpha-beta-depleted transplantation in children. V was clipped by 5 bases and J by 6 bases; unmatched bases: 3. The CDR3 runs to 13 residues. The germline gives CDR1 SGHTA, CDR2 FQGTGA. Preparation of the TCRbeta library was carried out with unique molecular identifiers. TCRdb processed the PCR reads anew with MiXCR; each CDR3 protein has one entry. This table has 250,000 to 400,000 distinct CDR3 sequences, approximately 23% appearing once. In this sample, this clonotype turned up a few times. The antigen remains undetermined. Study results and caveats: Once a year had passed after transplant, T-cell counts and diversity came mostly from newly produced T cells.

The chain uses TRBV7-3 and TRBJ1-2, with TRBD1 matching over 10 bases. The receptor was isolated from a male patient younger than 18 who had a stem cell transplant for acute lymphoblastic leukemia, so the T cells may come from the graft donor. Sequenced material: PBMCs, mostly from graft donor cells, taken 180 days after TCRalphabeta/CD19-depleted stem cell transplant. The CDR3 coding sequence is TGTGCCAGCAGCCTGACAGGGGGCGATGGCTACACCTTC. It specifies CASSLTGGDGYTF.